This is a list of T cell receptor beta chains from one sample in a study of T cell repertoires in cytomegalovirus infection. One entry per CDR3 protein, called by TCRdb with MiXCR from the reads. Counted here are approximately 590,000 distinct CDR3 sequences, 40% occurring once; the ten biggest clones make up 40% to 60%. No antigens are known for them. The sample consisted of cultured PBMCs, taken from culture after CMV antigen stimulation. The receptors shown here come from a human donor in good health (CMV status not recorded). Some clones in this sample may be carry-over from other donors' samples. Both conserved end residues are part of each CDR3. A D gene is named only where the DNA matches it firmly. Clone size, where shown, is once, few, many, or a class for clones that have expanded.

>TRBV7-2|16|TRBJ2-2|.|.
TGTGCCAGCCCGTCGGGCGGGACACGCAACACCGGGGAGCTGTTTTTT
CASPSGGTRNTGELFF
>TRBV6-1|15|TRBJ2-1|.|.
TGTGCCAGCAGTGAGCGCGGACTGTCCTACAATGAGCAGTTCTTC
CASSERGLSYNEQFF
>TRBV6-5|13|TRBJ2-1|.|.
TGTGCCAGCAGTTACGGACCGCGCACTGAGCAGTTCTTC
CASSYGPRTEQFF
>TRBV7-2|14|TRBJ2-7|TRBD2|.
TGTGCCAGCGGCCTAACTAGCGGGGGCTACGAGCAGTACTTC
CASGLTSGGYEQYF
>TRBV20-1|15|TRBJ2-1|TRBD2|.
TGCAGTGCTAGAGATCTCAGCGGGGGAGGAAATGAGCAGTTCTTC
CSARDLSGGGNEQFF
>TRBV7-2|15|TRBJ2-1|.|.
TGTGCCAGCAGCTTTTCACTAGCCCCCTACAATGAGCAGTTCTTC
CASSFSLAPYNEQFF
>TRBV7-6|15|TRBJ1-1|.|few
TGTGCCAGCAGCGAGGGGCCGGGACGGTACACTGAAGCTTTCTTT
CASSEGPGRYTEAFF
>TRBV3-1|15|TRBJ2-7|.|.
TGTGCCAGCAGCCAAGGGACAAATTGGGCCTACGAGCAGTACTTC
CASSQGTNWAYEQYF
>TRBV6-1|14|TRBJ2-3|TRBD1|few
TGTGCCAGCAGCCAGACAGGGGTCACAGATACGCAGTATTTT
CASSQTGVTDTQYF
>TRBV29-1|12|TRBJ1-1|.|.
TGCAGCGCGGACGAGGGGAACGCTGAAGCTTTCTTT
CSADEGNAEAFF
>TRBV20-1|14|TRBJ2-7|TRBD1|.
TGCAGTGCGGCGGGACAGGGGGAGTCCTACGAGCAGTACTTC
CSAAGQGESYEQYF
>TRBV7-2|16|TRBJ2-7|.|.
TGTGCCAGCAGCTTAGCCTCGCGGCCAAGCTCCTACGAGCAGTACTTC
CASSLASRPSSYEQYF
>TRBV6-9|16|TRBJ2-1|.|.
TGTGCCAGCAGTTATGGTGCGGGTTCCACGGGCAATGAGCAGTTCTTC
CASSYGAGSTGNEQFF
>TRBV27|15|TRBJ2-2|TRBD2|few
TGTGCCAGCAGTCCCCAAGGACTAGCAGTCGGGGAGCTGTTTTTT
CASSPQGLAVGELFF
>TRBV7-8|15|TRBJ2-5|.|few
TGTGCCAGCAGCCCGTCGGGCAGGTTCCAAGAGACCCAGTACTTC
CASSPSGRFQETQYF
>TRBV7-2|15|TRBJ2-1|.|.
TGTGCCAGCAGCTTAGCAACGGGATACAGCGATGAGCAGTTCTTC
CASSLATGYSDEQFF
>TRBV19|15|TRBJ1-1|.|.
TGTGCCAGTAGTTCCTATCCGGGGAGGAGGCCTGAAGCTTTCTTT
CASSSYPGRRPEAFF
>TRBV7-2|12|TRBJ1-1|.|once
TGTGCCAGCAGCCAAAAAAAGGGGGGTGCTTTCTTT
CASSQKKGGAFF
>TRBV7-6|14|TRBJ2-2|.|.
TGTGCCAGCAGCTTAGTGGGGGCCGCCGGGGAGCTGTTTTTT
CASSLVGAAGELFF
>TRBV11-2|13|TRBJ2-1|.|once
TGTGCCAGCAGTCAAGGCGAGTACAATGAGCAGTTCTTC
CASSQGEYNEQFF
>TRBV11-1|17|TRBJ2-3|TRBD2|few
TGTGCCAGCAGCCCCGGGACTAGCGGTTCTTACACAGATACGCAGTATTTT
CASSPGTSGSYTDTQYF
>TRBV6-1|15|TRBJ2-1|.|.
TGTGCCAGCAGTCGGAGGGACGAAGGTGGCGATGAGCAGTTCTTC
CASSRRDEGGDEQFF
>TRBV5-1|13|TRBJ2-1|TRBD1|.
TGCGCCAGCAGCCCGGGACAGATGACAGGCGGGTTCTTC
CASSPGQMTGGFF
>TRBV5-4|14|TRBJ2-7|.|.
TGTGCCAGCAGCTTTAGGAGGGGAATCAACGAGCAGTACTTC
CASSFRRGINEQYF
>TRBV11-2|15|TRBJ1-2|.|.
TGTGCCAGCAGCTTTGGACCCACCTGGGGCTATGGCTACACCTTC
CASSFGPTWGYGYTF
>TRBV10-3|12|TRBJ1-2|.|few
TGTGCCATCTGGGAAGGGGAAGATGGCTACACCTTC
CAIWEGEDGYTF
>TRBV19|14|TRBJ1-3|.|.
TGTGCCAGTAAGAGTCGCCGGACTGGAAACACCATATATTTT
CASKSRRTGNTIYF
>TRBV5-1|14|TRBJ1-1|.|.
TGCGCCAGCAGCTTGATACAGGGAAGCGCTGAAGCTTTCTTT
CASSLIQGSAEAFF
>TRBV12-3/TRBV12-4|16|TRBJ2-7|.|.
TGTGCCAGCAGCCCTTACCCTCAGGAGACCCCTCGGGAGCAGTACTTC
CASSPYPQETPREQYF
>TRBV6-1|15|TRBJ2-3|.|once
TGTGCCAGCCGCCTACCCCGGGACTTCACAGATACGCAGTATTTT
CASRLPRDFTDTQYF
>TRBV19|15|TRBJ1-4|.|.
TGTGCCAGTAGTATTAAGAGGGGAGTGGATGAAAAACTGTTTTTT
CASSIKRGVDEKLFF
>TRBV7-2|16|TRBJ1-1|.|.
TGTGCCAGCAGCTTATGGGCGGGCGTTACGAACACTGAAGCTTTCTTT
CASSLWAGVTNTEAFF
>TRBV6-2/TRBV6-3|15|TRBJ1-1|.|few
TGTGCCAGCAGCTCCGGGGGTCCGATGAACACTGAAGCTTTCTTT
CASSSGGPMNTEAFF
>TRBV20-1|12|TRBJ1-1|.|.
TGCAGTGCTCTAGGGGGGGGCACTGAAGCTTTCTTT
CSALGGGTEAFF
>TRBV12-3/TRBV12-4|13|TRBJ1-2|.|many
TGTGCCAGCAGTTTTTCCGGTTCCTATGGCTACACCTTC
CASSFSGSYGYTF
>TRBV20-1|16|TRBJ2-2|TRBD1|.
TGCAGTGCTAGACTGACAGGGTTTAAGAACACCGGGGAGCTGTTTTTT
CSARLTGFKNTGELFF
>TRBV5-8|16|TRBJ2-3|.|.
TGTGCCAGCAGCTTGGAACAGCGACGAAGCACAGATACGCAGTATTTT
CASSLEQRRSTDTQYF
>TRBV6-2/TRBV6-3|15|TRBJ2-7|.|.
TGTGCCAGCAGGGACCAGCGGTATAGCTCCTACGAGCAGTACTTC
CASRDQRYSSYEQYF
>TRBV2|15|TRBJ2-3|TRBD1|few
TGTGCCAGCAGCAAGGGACAGGGGGTGAGAGATACGCAGTATTTT
CASSKGQGVRDTQYF